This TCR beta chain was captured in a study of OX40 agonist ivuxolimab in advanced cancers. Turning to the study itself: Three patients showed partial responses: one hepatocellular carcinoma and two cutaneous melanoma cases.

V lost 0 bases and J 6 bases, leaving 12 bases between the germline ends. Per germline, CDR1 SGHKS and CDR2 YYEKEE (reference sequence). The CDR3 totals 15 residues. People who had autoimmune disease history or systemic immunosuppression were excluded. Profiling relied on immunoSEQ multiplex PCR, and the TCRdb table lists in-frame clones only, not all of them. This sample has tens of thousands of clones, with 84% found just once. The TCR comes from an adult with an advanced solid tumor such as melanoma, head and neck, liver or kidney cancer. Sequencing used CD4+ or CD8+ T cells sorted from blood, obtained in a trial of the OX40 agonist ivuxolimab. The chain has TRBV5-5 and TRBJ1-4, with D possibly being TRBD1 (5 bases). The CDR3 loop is CASSLAGRVDEKLFF. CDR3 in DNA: TGTGCCAGCAGCTTGGCAGGGAGGGTCGATGAAAAACTGTTTTTT.